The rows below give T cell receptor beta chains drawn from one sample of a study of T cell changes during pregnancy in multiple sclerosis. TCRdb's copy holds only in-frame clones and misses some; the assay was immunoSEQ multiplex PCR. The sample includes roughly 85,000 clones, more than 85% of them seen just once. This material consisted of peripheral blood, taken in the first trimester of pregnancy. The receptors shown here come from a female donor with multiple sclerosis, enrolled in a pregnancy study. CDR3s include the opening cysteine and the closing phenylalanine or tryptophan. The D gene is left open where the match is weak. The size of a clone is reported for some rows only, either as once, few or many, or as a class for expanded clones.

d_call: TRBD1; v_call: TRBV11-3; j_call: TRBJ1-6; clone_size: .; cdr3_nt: TGTGCCAGCCGCCCCGGGACAGGAAATTCACCCCTCCACTTT; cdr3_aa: CASRPGTGNSPLHF
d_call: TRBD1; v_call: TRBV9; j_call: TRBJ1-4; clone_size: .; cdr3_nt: TGTGCCAGCAGCCCAGGACGAGGGGGCGATGAAAAACTGTTTTTT; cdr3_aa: CASSPGRGGDEKLFF
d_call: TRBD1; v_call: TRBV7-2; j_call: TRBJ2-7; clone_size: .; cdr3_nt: TGTGCCAGCAGCTTTCGACAGGGGGCTACCTACGAGCAGTACTTC; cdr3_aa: CASSFRQGATYEQYF
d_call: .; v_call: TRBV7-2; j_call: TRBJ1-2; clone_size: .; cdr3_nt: TGTGCCAGCAGCTTCCAGGGCCGACTCTATGGCTACACCTTC; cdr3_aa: CASSFQGRLYGYTF
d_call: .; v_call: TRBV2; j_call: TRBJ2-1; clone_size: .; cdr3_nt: TGTGCCAGCAGCTACGGGGAACGGGAATTTGAGCAGTTCTTC; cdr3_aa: CASSYGEREFEQFF
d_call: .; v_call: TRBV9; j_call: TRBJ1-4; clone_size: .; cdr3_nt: TGTGCCAGCAGCGCTCACAGTAATGAAAAACTGTTTTTT; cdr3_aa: CASSAHSNEKLFF
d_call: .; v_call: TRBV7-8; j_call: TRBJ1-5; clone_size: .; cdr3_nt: TGTGCCAGCAGCTTAGCGATCAGGAATAGCAATCAGCCCCAGCATTTT; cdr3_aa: CASSLAIRNSNQPQHF
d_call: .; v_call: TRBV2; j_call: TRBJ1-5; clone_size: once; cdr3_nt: TGTGCCAGCAGCTCCGACAGGCGCAATCAGCCCCAGCATTTT; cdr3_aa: CASSSDRRNQPQHF
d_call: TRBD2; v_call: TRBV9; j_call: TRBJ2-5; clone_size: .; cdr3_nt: TGTGCCAGCAGCGGGACTAGACAAGAGACCCAGTACTTC; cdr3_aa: CASSGTRQETQYF
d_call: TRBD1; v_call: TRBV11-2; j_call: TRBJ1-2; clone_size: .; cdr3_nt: TGTGCCAGCAGCCACCAAAGGACAGGGCCTAACTATGGCTACACCTTC; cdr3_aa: CASSHQRTGPNYGYTF
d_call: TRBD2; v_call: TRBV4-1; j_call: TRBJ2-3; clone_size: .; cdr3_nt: TGCGCCAGCAGCCTGAGCGGGAGTACAGATACGCAGTATTTT; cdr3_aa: CASSLSGSTDTQYF
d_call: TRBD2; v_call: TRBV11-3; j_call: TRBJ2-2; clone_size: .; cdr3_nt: TGTGCCAGCAGCCCCCGGACTAGCGGAAACACCGGGGAGCTGTTTTTT; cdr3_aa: CASSPRTSGNTGELFF
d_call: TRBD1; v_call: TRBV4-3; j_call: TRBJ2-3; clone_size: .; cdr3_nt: TGCGCCAGCAGCCAAGGGACAGGGGGCGCAGATACGCAGTATTTT; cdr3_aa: CASSQGTGGADTQYF
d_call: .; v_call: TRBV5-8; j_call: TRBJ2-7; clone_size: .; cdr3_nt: TGTGCCAGCAGCTTGGCCGCAGGCTACGAGCAGTACTTC; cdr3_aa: CASSLAAGYEQYF
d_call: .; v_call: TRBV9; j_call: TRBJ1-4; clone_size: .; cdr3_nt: TGTGCCAGCAGCGTACAGTCAACTAATGAAAAACTGTTTTTT; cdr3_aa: CASSVQSTNEKLFF
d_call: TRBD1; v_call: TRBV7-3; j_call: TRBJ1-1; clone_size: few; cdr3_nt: TGTGCCAGCAGCGTAACCGCAGGGGGCACTGAAGCTTTCTTT; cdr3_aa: CASSVTAGGTEAFF
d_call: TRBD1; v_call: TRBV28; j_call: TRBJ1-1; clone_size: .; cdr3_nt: TGTGCCAGCAGTTTAATACAGGGGGGGAACACTGAAGCTTTCTTT; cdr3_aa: CASSLIQGGNTEAFF
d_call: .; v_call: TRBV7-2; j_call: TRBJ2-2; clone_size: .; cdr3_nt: TGTGCCACCGGGCGGGCATCTAACACCGGGGAGCTGTTTTTT; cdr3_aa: CATGRASNTGELFF
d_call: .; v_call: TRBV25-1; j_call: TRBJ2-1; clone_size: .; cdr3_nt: TGTGCCAGCAGTGTTAACGGTGAGCAGTTCTTC; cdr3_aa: CASSVNGEQFF
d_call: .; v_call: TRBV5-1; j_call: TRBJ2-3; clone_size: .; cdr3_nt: TGCGCCAGCAGCTTGCAGATGCCCAGAGATACGCAGTATTTT; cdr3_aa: CASSLQMPRDTQYF
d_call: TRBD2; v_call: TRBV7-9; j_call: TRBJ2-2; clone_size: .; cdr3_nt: TGTGCCAGCAGCGGGACTAGCGAGAACACCGGGGAGCTGTTTTTT; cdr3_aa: CASSGTSENTGELFF
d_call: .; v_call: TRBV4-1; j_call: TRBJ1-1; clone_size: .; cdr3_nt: TGCGCCAGCAGCCAAGTTAGCCTGACTGAAGCTTTCTTT; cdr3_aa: CASSQVSLTEAFF
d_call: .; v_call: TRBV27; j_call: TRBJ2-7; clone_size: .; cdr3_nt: TGTGCCAGCAGTGCCGGGACACACTACGAGCAGTACTTC; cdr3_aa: CASSAGTHYEQYF
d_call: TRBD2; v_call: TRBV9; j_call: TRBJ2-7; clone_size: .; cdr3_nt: TGTGCCAGCAGCGTAGTTGGCGGGGGGCCTGACGAGCAGTACTTC; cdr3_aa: CASSVVGGGPDEQYF
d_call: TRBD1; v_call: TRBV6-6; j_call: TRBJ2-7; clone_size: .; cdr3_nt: TGTGCCAGCACAAGGACAGGGGGCTCCTACGAGCAGTACTTC; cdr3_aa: CASTRTGGSYEQYF
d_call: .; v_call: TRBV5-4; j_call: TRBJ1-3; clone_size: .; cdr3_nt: TGTGCCAGCAGCTCGCCGGGAAACCTCGGAAACACCATATATTTT; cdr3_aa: CASSSPGNLGNTIYF
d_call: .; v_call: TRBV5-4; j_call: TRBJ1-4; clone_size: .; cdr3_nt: TGTGCCAGCAGCCTGAGACAGGTGTCTAATGAAAAACTGTTTTTT; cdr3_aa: CASSLRQVSNEKLFF
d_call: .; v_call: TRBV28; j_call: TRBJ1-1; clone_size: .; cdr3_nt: TGTGCCAGCAGTTTATGGCAGGGTGGCACTGAAGCTTTCTTT; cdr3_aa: CASSLWQGGTEAFF
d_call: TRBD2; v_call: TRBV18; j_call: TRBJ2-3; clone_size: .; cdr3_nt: TGTGCCAGCTCACCATTATCCCGGACTAGAGCCACCACAGATACGCAGTATTTT; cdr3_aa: CASSPLSRTRATTDTQYF
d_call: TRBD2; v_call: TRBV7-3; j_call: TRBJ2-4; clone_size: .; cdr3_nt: TGTGCCAGCAGCTTTGGGGTAGCGGGAGGGACGGGGGGCATTCAGTACTTC; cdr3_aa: CASSFGVAGGTGGIQYF
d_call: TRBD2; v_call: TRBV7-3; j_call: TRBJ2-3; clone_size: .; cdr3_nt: TGTGCCAGCAGCTCCCGTAGTAGCGGGAGTGCAGATACGCAGTATTTT; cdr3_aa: CASSSRSSGSADTQYF
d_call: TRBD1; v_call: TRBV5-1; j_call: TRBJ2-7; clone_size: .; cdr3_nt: TGCGCCAGCAGCCTGATCGCGGGACAGGGCTACGAGCAGTACTTC; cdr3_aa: CASSLIAGQGYEQYF